The present entry profiles one T cell receptor (beta chain) with its context. The antigen is not known. This CDR3 has 16 amino acids. Trimming cost V 1 base and J 1 base, with 13 bases left between them. Germline CDR1 is SGHVS and CDR2 is FQNEAQ. These data are taken from a study of vaccination and CD4 T cells after COVID-19. The treatment denotes: approximately nine-day PBMC culture with coronavirus spike peptide pools or control peptides (ViraFEST assay). Findings and caveats of the study: Early timepoints after natural infection were not analyzed in these convalescent patients.

The Oncomine TCR Beta short-read assay sequenced DNA from cultured CD4+ T cells. TCRdb reprocessed the PCR reads via MiXCR and lists one record per CDR3 protein. The sample carries under 25,000 distinct CDR3 sequences, roughly 46% recorded once. This TCR came from a human donor who had recovered from COVID-19. Sequences were derived from CD4+ T cells from blood, cultured in vitro, sampled before SARS-CoV-2 vaccination. The chain is built from TRBV7-8 and TRBJ1-2, with D maybe TRBD1 (6 bases). CDR3 region: CASSLVQGTLNYGYTF. DNA of the CDR3: TGTGCCAGCAGCTTAGTACAGGGAACCCTTAACTATGGCTACACCTTC.